Presented here are 2 T cell receptor beta chains from one specimen sequenced in a study of T-cell reconstitution after alpha-beta-depleted transplantation in children. TCRbeta library preparation incorporated unique molecular identifiers. TCRdb ran MiXCR on the PCR reads and lists one entry per CDR3 protein. Here the sample spans some 600,000 distinct CDR3 sequences, approximately 12% being singletons. The specimen comprised PBMCs, mostly from graft donor cells, sampled 360 days after TCRalphabeta/CD19-depleted stem cell transplant. Every receptor here comes from a male patient younger than 18 who had a stem cell transplant for acute myeloid leukemia, so the T cells may come from the graft donor.

V is TRBV3-1 and J is TRBJ2-1, with 12 bases fitting TRBD2. The length of the CDR3 is 22 residues. Trimming at V came to 3 bases and at J to 9 bases, leaving 27 bases not matched to a gene. Germline CDR1 LGHDT, CDR2 YNNKEL (reference sequence). The CDR3 loop reads CASSHRGVRPLGRLAGGAEQFF. CDR3 nucleotide sequence: TGTGCCAGCAGCCACAGAGGGGTCAGGCCCCTTGGGAGGCTAGCGGGAGGGGCTGAGCAGTTCTTC.

This clonotype was counted a few times. The chain carries TRBV7-2 and TRBJ2-3, with TRBD2 matching over 8 bases. Germline CDR1 and CDR2: SGHTA and FQGNSA. The V gene end was trimmed by 10 bases and the J gene end by 7 bases; junction bases not matched to a gene: 10. This CDR3 contains 13 residues. The CDR3 loop reads CAIQRESGNTQYF. CDR3 nucleotides: TGTGCCATCCAGCGGGAGTCGGGAAATACGCAGTATTTT. The complete variable domain, with remaining parts taken from reference TRBV7-2 and TRBJ2-3, reads GAGVSQSPSNKVTEKGKDVELRCDPISGHTALYWYRQSLGQGLEFLIYFQGNSAPDKSGLPSDRFSAERTGGSVSTLTIQRTQQEDSAVYLCAIQRESGNTQYFGPGTRLTVL.